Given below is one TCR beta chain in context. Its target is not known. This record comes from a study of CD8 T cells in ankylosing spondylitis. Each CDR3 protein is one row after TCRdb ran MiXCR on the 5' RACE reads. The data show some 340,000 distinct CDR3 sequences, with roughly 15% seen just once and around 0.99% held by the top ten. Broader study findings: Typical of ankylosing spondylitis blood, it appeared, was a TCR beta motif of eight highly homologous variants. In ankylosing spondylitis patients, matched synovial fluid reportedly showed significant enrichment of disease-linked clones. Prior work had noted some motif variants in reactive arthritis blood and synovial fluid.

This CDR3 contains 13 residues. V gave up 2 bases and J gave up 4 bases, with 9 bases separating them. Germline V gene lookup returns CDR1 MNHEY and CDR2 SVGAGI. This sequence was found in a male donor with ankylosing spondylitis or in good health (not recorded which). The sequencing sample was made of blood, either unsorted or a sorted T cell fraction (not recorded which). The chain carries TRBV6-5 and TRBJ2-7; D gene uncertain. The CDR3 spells CASSYDKGYEQYF. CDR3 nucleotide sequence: TGTGCCAGCAGTTACGACAAAGGATACGAGCAGTACTTC.